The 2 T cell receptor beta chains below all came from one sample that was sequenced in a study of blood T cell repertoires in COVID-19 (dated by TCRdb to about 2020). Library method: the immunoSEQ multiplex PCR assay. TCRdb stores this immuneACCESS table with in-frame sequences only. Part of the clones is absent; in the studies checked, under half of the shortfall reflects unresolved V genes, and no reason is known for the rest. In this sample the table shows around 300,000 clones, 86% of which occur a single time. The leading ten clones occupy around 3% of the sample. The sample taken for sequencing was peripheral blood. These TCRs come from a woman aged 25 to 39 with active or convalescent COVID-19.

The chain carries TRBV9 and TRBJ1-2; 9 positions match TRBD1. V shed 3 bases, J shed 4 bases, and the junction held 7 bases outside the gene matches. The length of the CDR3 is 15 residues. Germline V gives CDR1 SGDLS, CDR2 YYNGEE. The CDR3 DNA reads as TGTGCCAGCAGCGAGGGACAGGGTGGGGTCTATGGCTACACCTTC. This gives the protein CASSEGQGGVYGYTF.

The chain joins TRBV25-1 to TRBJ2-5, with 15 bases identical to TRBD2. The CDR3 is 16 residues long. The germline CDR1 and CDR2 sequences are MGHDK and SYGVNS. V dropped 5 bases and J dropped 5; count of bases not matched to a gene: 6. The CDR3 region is CASSPGLAGGKETQYF. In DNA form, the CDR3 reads TGTGCCAGCAGTCCAGGACTAGCGGGGGGGAAGGAGACCCAGTACTTC.